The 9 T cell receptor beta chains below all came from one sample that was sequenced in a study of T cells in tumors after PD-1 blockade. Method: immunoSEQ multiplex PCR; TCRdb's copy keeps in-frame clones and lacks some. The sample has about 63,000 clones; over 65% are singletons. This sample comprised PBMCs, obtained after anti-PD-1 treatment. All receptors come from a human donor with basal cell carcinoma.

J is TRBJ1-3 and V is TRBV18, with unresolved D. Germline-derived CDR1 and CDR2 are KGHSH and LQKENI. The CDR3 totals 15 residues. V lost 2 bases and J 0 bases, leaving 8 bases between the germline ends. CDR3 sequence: CASSPFVISGNTIYF. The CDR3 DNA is TGTGCCAGCTCACCATTTGTGATCTCTGGAAACACCATATATTTT.

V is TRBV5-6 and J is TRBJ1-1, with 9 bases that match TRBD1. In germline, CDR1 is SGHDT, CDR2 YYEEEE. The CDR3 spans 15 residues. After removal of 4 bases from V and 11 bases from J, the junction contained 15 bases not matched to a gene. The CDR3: CASSGFPGQGFRAFF. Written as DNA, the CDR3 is TGTGCCAGCAGCGGATTCCCGGGACAGGGTTTTCGGGCTTTCTTT.

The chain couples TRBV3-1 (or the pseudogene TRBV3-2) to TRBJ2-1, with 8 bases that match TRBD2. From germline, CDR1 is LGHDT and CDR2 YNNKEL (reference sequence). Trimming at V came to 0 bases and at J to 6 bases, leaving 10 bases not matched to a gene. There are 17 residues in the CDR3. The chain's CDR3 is CASSQDPAGGRGNEQFF. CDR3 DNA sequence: TGTGCCAGCAGCCAAGATCCCGCGGGGGGCCGGGGCAATGAGCAGTTCTTC.

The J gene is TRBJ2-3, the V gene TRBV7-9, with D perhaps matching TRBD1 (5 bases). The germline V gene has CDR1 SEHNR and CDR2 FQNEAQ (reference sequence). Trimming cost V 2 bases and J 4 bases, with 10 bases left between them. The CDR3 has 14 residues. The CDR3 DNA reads TGTGCCAGCAGCTTAATAGGGGATGCAGATACGCAGTATTTT. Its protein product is CASSLIGDADTQYF.

CDR3 nucleotide sequence: TGTGCCAGCAGCTTGAGGAACACCGGGGAGCTGTTTTTT. As protein: CASSLRNTGELFF. The V gene is TRBV5-6, the J gene TRBJ2-2; no reliable D call. V lost 1 base and J lost 1, with 2 bases in between. Germline CDR1 is SGHDT and CDR2 is YYEEEE. The CDR3 loop spans 13 amino acids.

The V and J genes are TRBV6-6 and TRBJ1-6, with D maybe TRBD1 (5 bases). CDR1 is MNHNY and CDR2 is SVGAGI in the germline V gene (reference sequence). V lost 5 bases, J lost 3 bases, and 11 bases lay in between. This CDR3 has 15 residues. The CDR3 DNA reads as TGTGCCAGCAGTCCCGGACAACGCTATAATTCACCCCTCCACTTT. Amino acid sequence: CASSPGQRYNSPLHF.

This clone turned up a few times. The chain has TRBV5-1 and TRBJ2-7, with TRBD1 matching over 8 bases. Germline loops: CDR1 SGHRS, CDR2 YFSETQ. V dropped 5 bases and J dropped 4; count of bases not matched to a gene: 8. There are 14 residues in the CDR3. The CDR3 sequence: CASSVGQGGYEQYF. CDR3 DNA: TGCGCCAGCAGTGTTGGACAGGGTGGTTACGAGCAGTACTTC.

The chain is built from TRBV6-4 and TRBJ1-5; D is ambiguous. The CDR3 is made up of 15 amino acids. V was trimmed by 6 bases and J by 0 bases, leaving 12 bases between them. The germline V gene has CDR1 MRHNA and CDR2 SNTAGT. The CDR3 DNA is TGTGCCAGCAGGCCTGAGGCGGGTAGCAATCAGCCCCAGCATTTT. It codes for CASRPEAGSNQPQHF.

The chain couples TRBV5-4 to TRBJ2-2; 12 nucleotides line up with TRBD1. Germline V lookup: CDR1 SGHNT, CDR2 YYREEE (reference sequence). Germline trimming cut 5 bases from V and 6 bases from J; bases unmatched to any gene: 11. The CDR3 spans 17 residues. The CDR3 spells CASRIEGQGAWAGELFF. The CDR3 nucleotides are TGTGCCAGCAGGATTGAGGGACAGGGGGCTTGGGCCGGGGAGCTGTTTTTT.